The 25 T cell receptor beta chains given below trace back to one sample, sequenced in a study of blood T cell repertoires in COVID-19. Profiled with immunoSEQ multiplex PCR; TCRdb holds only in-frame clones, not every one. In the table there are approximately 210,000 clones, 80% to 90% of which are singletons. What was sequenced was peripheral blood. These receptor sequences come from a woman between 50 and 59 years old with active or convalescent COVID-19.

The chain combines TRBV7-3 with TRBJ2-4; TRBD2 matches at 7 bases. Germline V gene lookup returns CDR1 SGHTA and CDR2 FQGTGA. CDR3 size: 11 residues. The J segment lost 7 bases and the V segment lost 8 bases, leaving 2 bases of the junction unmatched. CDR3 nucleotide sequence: TGTGCCAGCGGTAGCGGGAACATTCAGTACTTC. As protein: CASGSGNIQYF.

CDR3: CSVVRPAGTLQPQHF. In nucleotides, the CDR3 is TGCAGCGTCGTGCGTCCGGCTGGGACACTACAGCCCCAGCATTTT. V and J are TRBV29-1 and TRBJ1-5, with D possibly matching TRBD1 (6 bases). The V end was cut by 6 bases, the J end by 7 bases, with 22 bases between. The CDR3 runs 15 residues. Germline V gene sequence: CDR1 SQVTM, CDR2 ANQGSEA. The whole variable domain, remainder taken from reference TRBV29-1 and TRBJ1-5, is SAVISQKPSRDICQRGTSLTIQCQVDSQVTMMFWYRQQPGQSLTLIATANQGSEATYESGFVIDKFPISRPNLTFSTLTVSNMSPEDSSIYLCSVVRPAGTLQPQHFGDGTRLSIL.

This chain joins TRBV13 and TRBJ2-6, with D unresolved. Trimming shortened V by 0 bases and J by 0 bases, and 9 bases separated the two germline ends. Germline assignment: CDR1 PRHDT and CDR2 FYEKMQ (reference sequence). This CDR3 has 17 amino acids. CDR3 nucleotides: TGTGCCAGCAGCTTAGGACCTATGAACTCTGGGGCCAACGTCCTGACTTTC. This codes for CASSLGPMNSGANVLTF.

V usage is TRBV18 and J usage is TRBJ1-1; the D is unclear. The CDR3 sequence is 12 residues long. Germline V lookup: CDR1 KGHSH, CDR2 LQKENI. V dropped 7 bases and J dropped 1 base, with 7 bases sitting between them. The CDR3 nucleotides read TGTGCCAGCTGTCTCCCGAACACTGAAGCTTTCTTT. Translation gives CASCLPNTEAFF. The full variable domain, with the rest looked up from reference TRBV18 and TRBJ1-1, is NAGVMQNPRHLVRRRGQEARLRCSPMKGHSHVYWYRQLPEEGLKFMVYLQKENIIDESGMPKERFSAEFPKEGPSILRIQQVVRGDSAAYFCASCLPNTEAFFGQGTRLTVV.

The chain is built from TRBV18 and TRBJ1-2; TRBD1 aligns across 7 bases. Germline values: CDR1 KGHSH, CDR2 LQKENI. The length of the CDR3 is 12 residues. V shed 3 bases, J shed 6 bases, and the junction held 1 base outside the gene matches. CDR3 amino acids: CASSPTGDGYTF. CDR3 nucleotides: TGTGCCAGCTCACCTACAGGGGATGGCTACACCTTC.

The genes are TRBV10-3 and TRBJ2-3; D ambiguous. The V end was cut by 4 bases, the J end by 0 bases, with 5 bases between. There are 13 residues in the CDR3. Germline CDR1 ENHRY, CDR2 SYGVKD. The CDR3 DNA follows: TGTGCCATCAGTGTTGCGAGCACAGATACGCAGTATTTT. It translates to CAISVASTDTQYF.

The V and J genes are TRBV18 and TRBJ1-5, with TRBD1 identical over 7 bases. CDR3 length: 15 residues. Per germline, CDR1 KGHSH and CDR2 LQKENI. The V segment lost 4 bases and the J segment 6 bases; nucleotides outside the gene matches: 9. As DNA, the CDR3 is TGTGCCAGCTCACTAACGACAGGGTCAAGTCAGCCCCAGCATTTT. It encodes CASSLTTGSSQPQHF.

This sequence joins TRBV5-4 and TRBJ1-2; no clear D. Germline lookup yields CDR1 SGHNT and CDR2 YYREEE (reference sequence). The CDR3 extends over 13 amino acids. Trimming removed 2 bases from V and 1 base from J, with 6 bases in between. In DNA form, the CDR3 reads TGTGCCAGCAGCTTAGGAGATAACTATGGCTACACCTTC. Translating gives CASSLGDNYGYTF. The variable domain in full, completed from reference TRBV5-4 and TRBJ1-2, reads ETGVTQSPTHLIKTRGQQVTLRCSSQSGHNTVSWYQQALGQGPQFIFQYYREEENGRGNFPPRFSGLQFPNYSSELNVNALELDDSALYLCASSLGDNYGYTFGSGTRLTVV.

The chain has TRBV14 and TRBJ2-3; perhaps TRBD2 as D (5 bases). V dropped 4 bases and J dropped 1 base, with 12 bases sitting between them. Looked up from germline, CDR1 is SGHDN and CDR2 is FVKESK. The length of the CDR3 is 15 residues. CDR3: CASSPQRARTDTQYF. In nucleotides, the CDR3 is TGTGCCAGCAGCCCGCAGAGGGCCCGCACAGATACGCAGTATTTT.

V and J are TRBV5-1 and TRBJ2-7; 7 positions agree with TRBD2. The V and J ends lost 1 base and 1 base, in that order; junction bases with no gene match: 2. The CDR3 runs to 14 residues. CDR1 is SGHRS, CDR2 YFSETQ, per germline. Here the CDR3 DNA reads TGCGCCAGCAGCTTGAGCGGGACGTCCTACGAGCAGTACTTC. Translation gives CASSLSGTSYEQYF.

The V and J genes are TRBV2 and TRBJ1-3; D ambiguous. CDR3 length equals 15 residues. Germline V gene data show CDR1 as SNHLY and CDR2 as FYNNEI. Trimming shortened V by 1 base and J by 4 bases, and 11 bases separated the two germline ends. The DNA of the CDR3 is TGTGCCAGCAGTGAAGGCGGGTTCCCCGGAAACACCATATATTTT. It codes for CASSEGGFPGNTIYF.

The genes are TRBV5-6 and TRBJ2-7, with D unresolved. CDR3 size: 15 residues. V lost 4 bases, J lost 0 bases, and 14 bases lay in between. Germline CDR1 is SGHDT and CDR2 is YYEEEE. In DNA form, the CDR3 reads TGTGCCAGCAGCGCCGGGTCGCGGAGCTCCTACGAGCAGTACGTC. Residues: CASSAGSRSSYEQYV.

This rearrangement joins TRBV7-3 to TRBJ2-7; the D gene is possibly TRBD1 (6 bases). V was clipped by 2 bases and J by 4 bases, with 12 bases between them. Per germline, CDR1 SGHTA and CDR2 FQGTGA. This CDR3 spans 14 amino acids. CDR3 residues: CASSLWGQGYEQYF. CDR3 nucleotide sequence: TGTGCCAGCAGCTTATGGGGCCAGGGGTACGAGCAGTACTTC.

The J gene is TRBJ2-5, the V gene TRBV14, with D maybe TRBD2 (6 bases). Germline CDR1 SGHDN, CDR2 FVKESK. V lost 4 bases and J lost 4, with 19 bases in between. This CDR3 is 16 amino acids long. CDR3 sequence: CASSPGGMVRLETQYF. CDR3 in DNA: TGTGCCAGCAGCCCTGGGGGGATGGTTCGTCTAGAGACCCAGTACTTC.

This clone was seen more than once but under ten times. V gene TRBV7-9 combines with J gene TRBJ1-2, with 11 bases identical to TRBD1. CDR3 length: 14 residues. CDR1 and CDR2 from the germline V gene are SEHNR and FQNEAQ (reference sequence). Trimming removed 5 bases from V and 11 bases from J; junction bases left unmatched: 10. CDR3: CASSRKGTGGAYTF. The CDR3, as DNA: TGTGCCAGCAGCCGGAAAGGGACAGGGGGTGCATACACCTTC.

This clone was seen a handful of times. CDR3 in amino acids: CASKTSGTNTGELFF. CDR3 nucleotides: TGTGCCAGTAAGACTAGCGGGACGAACACCGGGGAGCTGTTTTTT. V usage is TRBV19 and J usage is TRBJ2-2; TRBD2 matches at 11 bases. The junction had 1 base not matched to a gene; V was cut back by 7 bases and J by 0 bases. The CDR3 totals 15 residues. Looked up from germline, CDR1 is LNHDA and CDR2 is SQIVND (reference sequence).

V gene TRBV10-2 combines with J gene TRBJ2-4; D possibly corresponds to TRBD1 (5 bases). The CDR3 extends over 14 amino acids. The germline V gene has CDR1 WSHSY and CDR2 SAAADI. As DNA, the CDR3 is TGCTCGACAGCAGATGGGTCCTCCAAAAACATTCAGTACTTC. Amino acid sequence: CSTADGSSKNIQYF.

The CDR3 loop reads CASSPQLAGGGEQYF. CDR3 bases: TGCGCCAGCAGCCCCCAACTAGCGGGAGGGGGGGAGCAGTACTTC. The chain uses TRBV5-1 and TRBJ2-7, with 13 bases matching TRBD2. V lost 4 bases and J lost 7; bases outside the gene matches: 8. This CDR3 is built from 15 residues. CDR1 is SGHRS and CDR2 is YFSETQ in the germline V gene.

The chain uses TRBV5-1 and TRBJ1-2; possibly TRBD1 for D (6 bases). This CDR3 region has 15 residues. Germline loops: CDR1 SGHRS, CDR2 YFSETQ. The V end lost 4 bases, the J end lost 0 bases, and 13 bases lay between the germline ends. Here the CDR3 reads CASSPGQTANYGYTF. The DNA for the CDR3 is TGCGCCAGCAGCCCAGGACAGACAGCTAACTATGGCTACACCTTC.

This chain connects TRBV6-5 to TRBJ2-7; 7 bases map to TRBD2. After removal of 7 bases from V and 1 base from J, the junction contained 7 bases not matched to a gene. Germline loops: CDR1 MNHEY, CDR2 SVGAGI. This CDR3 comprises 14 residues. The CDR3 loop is CASNSAGASYEQYF. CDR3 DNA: TGTGCCAGCAACTCGGCGGGAGCTTCCTACGAGCAGTACTTC.

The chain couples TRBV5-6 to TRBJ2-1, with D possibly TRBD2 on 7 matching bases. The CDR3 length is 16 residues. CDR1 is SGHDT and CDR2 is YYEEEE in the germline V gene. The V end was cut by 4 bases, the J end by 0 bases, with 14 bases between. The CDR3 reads CASSPSRGHSYNEQFF. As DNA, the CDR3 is TGTGCCAGCAGCCCGTCGCGGGGGCACTCCTACAATGAGCAGTTCTTC.

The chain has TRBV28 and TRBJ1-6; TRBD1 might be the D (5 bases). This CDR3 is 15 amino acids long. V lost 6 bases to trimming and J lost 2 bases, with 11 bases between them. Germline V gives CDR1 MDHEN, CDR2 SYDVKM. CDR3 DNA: TGTGCCAGCAGCGGGGGATATACCTATAATTCACCCCTCCACTTT. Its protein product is CASSGGYTYNSPLHF.

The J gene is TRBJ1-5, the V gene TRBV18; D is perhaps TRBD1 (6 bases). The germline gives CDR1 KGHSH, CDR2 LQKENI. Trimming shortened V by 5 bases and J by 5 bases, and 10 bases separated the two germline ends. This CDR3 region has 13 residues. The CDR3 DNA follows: TGTGCCAGCTCATGGGCAGGGGATCAGCCCCAGCATTTT. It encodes CASSWAGDQPQHF. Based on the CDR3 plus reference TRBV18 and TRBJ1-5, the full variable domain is NAGVMQNPRHLVRRRGQEARLRCSPMKGHSHVYWYRQLPEEGLKFMVYLQKENIIDESGMPKERFSAEFPKEGPSILRIQQVVRGDSAAYFCASSWAGDQPQHFGDGTRLSIL.

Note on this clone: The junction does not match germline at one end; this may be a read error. CDR3 residues: CASSGQGATNKPQHF. The CDR3 nucleotides are TGTGCCAGCAGTGGACAGGGGGCGACCAATAAGCCCCAGCATTTT. J is TRBJ1-5 and V is TRBV2, with 10 positions matching TRBD1. The CDR3 runs 15 residues. Germline V gene data show CDR1 as SNHLY and CDR2 as FYNNEI.

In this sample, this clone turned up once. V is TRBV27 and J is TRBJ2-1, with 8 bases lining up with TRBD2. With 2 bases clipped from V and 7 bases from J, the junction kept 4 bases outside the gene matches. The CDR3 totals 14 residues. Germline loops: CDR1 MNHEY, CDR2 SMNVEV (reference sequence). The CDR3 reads CASSLIGLANEQFF. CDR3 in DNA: TGTGCCAGCAGTTTAATAGGACTAGCAAATGAGCAGTTCTTC.